This TCR beta chain was identified during a study of blood T cell repertoires in COVID-19. CDR3 length: 15 residues. Germline V gene sequence: CDR1 SQVTM, CDR2 ANQGSEA. Trimming pared 3 bases from V and 5 bases from J, leaving 16 bases between. Libraries were prepared by immunoSEQ multiplex PCR; TCRdb keeps only in-frame clonotypes and omits some of them. Among approximately 200,000 clones, 65% to 90% were seen once, and the ten largest hold 12%. Assignment of participants to cohorts was predicated upon participant-reported clinical history. Sequencing input: PBMCs or T cells enriched from blood (not recorded which). The genes are TRBV29-1 and TRBJ1-4; TRBD1 is a possible D gene (5 bases). This TCR was sampled from a man aged 35 to 55 who had recovered from COVID-19. CDR3 coding DNA: TGCAGCGTTGACGAATGGGGGGGAGAGAATGAAAAACTGTTTTTT. Its translation: CSVDEWGGENEKLFF.